This TCR beta chain was observed in a study of T cell changes during pregnancy in multiple sclerosis. The CDR3 spans 14 residues. The J segment lost 5 bases and the V segment lost 4 bases, leaving 2 bases of the junction unmatched. Germline V gene sequence: CDR1 MDHEN, CDR2 SYDVKM. Sequenced by immunoSEQ multiplex PCR; TCRdb stores in-frame clones only, minus some. The table records 70,000 to 90,000 clones, around 90% of them present only once. J is TRBJ1-6 and V is TRBV28; TRBD1 matches at 7 bases. The sequence derives from a female donor in good health, serving as a control in a pregnancy study. Some clones in this sample may be carry-over from other donors' samples. Sequencing was performed on PBMCs, taken in the first trimester of pregnancy. CDR3 amino acids: CASSWDSHNSPLHF. CDR3 in DNA: TGTGCCAGCAGTTGGGACAGCCATAATTCACCCCTCCACTTT.